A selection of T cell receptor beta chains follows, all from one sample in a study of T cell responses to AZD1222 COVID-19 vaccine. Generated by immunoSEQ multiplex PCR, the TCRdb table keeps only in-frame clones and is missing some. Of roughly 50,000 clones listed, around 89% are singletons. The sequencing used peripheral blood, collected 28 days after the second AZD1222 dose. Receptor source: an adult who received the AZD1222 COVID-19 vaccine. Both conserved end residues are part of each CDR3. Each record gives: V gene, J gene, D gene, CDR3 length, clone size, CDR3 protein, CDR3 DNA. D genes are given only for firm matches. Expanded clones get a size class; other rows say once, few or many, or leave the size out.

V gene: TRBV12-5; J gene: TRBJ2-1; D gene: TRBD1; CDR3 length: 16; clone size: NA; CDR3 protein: CASGFGQGSSYNEQFF; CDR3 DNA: TGTGCTAGTGGTTTCGGACAGGGTAGTTCCTACAATGAGCAGTTCTTC
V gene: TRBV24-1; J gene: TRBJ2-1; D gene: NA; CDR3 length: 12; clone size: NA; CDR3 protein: CATSEGYNEQFF; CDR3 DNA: TGTGCCACCAGTGAGGGTTACAATGAGCAGTTCTTC
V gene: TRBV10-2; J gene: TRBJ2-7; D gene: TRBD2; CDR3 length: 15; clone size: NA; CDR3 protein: CASSPTARGAPEQYF; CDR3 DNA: TGCGCCAGCAGTCCGACAGCGCGGGGGGCACCGGAGCAGTACTTC
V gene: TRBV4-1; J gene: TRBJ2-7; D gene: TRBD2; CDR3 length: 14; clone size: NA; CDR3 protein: CASSQASGSYEQYF; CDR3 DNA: TGCGCCAGCAGCCAAGCTAGCGGGAGTTACGAGCAGTACTTC
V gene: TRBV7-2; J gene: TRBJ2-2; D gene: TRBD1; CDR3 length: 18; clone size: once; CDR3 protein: CASSSRSKTGGPTGELFF; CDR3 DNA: TGTGCCAGCAGCTCCCGGTCAAAGACAGGGGGCCCGACCGGGGAGCTGTTTTTT
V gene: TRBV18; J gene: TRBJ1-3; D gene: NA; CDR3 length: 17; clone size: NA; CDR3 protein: CASSPRGDQFPGNTIYF; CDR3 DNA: TGTGCCAGCTCACCTAGGGGAGATCAGTTTCCTGGAAACACCATATATTTT
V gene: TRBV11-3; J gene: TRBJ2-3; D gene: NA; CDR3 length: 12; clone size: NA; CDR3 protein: CASSLTPDTQYF; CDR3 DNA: TGTGCCAGCAGCTTGACTCCAGATACGCAGTATTTT
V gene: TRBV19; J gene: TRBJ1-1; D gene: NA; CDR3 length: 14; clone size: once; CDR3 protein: CASSTASTNTEAFF; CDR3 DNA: TGTGCCAGTAGTACGGCCAGCACGAACACTGAAGCTTTCTTT
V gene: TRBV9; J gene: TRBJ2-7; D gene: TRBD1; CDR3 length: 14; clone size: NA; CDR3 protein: CASSDRDRGYEQYF; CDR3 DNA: TGTGCCAGCAGCGACCGGGACAGGGGCTACGAGCAGTACTTC
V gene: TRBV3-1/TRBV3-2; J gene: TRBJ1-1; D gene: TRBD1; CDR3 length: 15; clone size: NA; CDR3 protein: CASSQDGQGAGEAFF; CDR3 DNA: TGTGCCAGCAGCCAAGACGGACAGGGGGCTGGTGAAGCTTTCTTT
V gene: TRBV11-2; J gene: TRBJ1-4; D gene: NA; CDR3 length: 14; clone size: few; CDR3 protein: CASSRLATNEKLFF; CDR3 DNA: TGTGCCAGCAGCCGCCTGGCAACTAATGAAAAACTGTTTTTT
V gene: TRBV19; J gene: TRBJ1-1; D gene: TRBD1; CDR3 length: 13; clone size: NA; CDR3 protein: CASRTGGVTEAFF; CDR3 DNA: TGTGCCAGCAGGACAGGGGGCGTGACTGAAGCTTTCTTT
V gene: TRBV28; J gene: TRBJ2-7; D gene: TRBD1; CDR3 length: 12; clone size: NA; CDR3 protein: CASSQQGNEQYF; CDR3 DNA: TGTGCCAGCAGTCAACAGGGGAACGAGCAGTACTTC
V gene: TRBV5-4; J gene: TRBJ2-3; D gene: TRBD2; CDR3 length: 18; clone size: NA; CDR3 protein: CASSPIRTSGGGADTQYF; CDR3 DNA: TGTGCCAGCAGCCCTATAAGGACTAGCGGGGGAGGGGCAGATACGCAGTATTTT
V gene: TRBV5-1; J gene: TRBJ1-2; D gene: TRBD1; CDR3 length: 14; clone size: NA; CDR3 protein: CASKPGTDLYGYTF; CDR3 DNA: TGCGCCAGCAAGCCCGGGACAGACCTCTATGGCTACACCTTC
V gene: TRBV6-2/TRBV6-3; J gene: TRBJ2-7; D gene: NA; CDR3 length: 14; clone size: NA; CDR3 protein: CASSLPGLTYEQYF; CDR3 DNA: TGTGCCAGCAGCCTACCGGGTCTTACCTACGAGCAGTACTTC
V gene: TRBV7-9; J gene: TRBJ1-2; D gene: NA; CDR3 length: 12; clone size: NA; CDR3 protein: CASSLGEGGYTF; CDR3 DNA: TGTGCCAGCAGCTTAGGCGAGGGTGGCTACACCTTC
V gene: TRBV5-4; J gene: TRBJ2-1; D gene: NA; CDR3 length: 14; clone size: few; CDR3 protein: CASSWDGSYNEQFF; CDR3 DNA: TGTGCCAGCAGCTGGGACGGCTCCTACAATGAGCAGTTCTTC
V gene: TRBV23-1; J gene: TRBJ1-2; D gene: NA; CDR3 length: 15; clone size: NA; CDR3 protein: CASSPRAGQLYGYTF; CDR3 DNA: TGCGCCAGCAGTCCCCGGGCGGGGCAGCTCTATGGCTACACCTTC
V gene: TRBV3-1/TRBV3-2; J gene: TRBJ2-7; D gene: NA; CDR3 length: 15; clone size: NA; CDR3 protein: CASSQGFLGGYEQYF; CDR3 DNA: TGTGCCAGCAGCCAAGGATTTCTGGGGGGCTACGAGCAGTACTTC
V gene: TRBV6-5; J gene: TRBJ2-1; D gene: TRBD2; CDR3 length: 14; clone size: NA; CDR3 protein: CASRGTSGDNEQFF; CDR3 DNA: TGTGCCAGCAGAGGGACTAGCGGCGACAATGAGCAGTTCTTC
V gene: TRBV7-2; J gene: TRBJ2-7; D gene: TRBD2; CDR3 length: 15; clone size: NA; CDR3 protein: CASSFASGSIYEQYF; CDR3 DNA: TGTGCCAGCAGCTTCGCTAGCGGATCCATCTACGAGCAGTACTTC
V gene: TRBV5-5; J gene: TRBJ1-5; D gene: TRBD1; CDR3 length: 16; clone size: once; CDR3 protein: CASSLGTGVSNQPQHF; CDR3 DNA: TGTGCCAGCAGCCTAGGCACAGGGGTATCCAATCAGCCCCAGCATTTT
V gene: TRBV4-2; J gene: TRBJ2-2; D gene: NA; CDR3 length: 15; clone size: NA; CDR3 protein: CASSQASSDTGELFF; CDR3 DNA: TGTGCCAGCAGCCAAGCCTCGAGTGACACCGGGGAGCTGTTTTTT
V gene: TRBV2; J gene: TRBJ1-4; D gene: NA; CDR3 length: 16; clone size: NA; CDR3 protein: CASSETGVGPGEKLFF; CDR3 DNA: TGTGCCAGCAGTGAAACCGGGGTCGGGCCCGGTGAAAAACTGTTTTTT
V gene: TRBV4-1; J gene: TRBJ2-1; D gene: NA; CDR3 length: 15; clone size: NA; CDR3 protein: CASSQDSGRIREQFF; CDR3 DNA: TGCGCCAGCAGCCAAGATTCGGGACGTATACGGGAGCAGTTCTTC
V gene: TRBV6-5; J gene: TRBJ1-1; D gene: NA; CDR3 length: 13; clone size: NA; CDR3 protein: CASSFGKNTEAFF; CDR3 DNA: TGTGCCAGCAGTTTTGGAAAGAACACTGAAGCTTTCTTT
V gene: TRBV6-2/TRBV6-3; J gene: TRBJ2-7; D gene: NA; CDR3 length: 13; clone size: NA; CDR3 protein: CASSWLAAYEQYF; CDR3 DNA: TGTGCCAGCAGTTGGTTGGCGGCCTACGAGCAGTACTTC
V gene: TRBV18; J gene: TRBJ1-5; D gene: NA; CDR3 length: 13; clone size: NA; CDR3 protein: CASSPGSNQPQHF; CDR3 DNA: TGTGCCAGCTCACCGGGCAGCAATCAGCCCCAGCATTTT
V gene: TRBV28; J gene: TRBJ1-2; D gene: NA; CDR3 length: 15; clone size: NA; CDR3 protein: CASSSAGGSNYGYTF; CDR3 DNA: TGTGCCAGCAGTTCTGCGGGGGGGTCGAACTATGGCTACACCTTC
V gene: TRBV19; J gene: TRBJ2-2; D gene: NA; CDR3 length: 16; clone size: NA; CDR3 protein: CASSIWGRENTGELFF; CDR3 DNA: TGTGCCAGTAGTATTTGGGGACGGGAGAACACCGGGGAGCTGTTTTTT
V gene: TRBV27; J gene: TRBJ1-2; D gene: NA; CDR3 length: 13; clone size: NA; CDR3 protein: CASSSRDSHGYTF; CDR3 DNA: TGTGCCAGCAGTTCCCGGGACTCACATGGCTACACCTTC
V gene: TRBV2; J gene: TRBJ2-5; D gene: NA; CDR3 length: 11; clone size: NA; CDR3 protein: CASSDYVYQYF; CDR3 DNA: TGTGCCAGCAGTGATTACGTCTACCAGTACTTC
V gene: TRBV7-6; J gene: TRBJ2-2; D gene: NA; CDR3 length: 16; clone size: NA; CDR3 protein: CASSLVSGQNTGELFF; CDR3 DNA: TGTGCCAGCAGCTTAGTGTCCGGACAGAACACCGGGGAGCTGTTTTTT
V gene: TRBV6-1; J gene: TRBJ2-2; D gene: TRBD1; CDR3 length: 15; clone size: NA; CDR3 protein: CASSELAGGTGELFF; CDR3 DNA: TGTGCCAGCAGTGAACTGGCAGGGGGCACCGGGGAGCTGTTTTTT
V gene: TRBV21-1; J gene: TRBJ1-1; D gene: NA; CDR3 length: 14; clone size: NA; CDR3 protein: CASSKGAANTEAFF; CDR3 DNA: TGTGCCAGCAGCAAAGGGGCAGCGAACACTGAAGCTTTCTTT
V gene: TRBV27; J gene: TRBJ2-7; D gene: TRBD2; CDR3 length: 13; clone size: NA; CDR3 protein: CASTDPGRDEQYF; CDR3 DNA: TGTGCCAGCACTGATCCGGGGAGGGACGAGCAGTACTTC
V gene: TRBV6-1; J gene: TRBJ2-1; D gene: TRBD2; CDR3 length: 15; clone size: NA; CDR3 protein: CASSELAGGPNEQFF; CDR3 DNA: TGTGCCAGCAGTGAACTAGCGGGGGGGCCGAATGAGCAGTTCTTC
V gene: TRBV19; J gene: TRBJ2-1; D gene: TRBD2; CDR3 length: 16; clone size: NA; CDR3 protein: CASSMDSGDPYNEQFF; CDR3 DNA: TGTGCCAGTAGTATGGATAGCGGGGACCCCTACAATGAGCAGTTCTTC
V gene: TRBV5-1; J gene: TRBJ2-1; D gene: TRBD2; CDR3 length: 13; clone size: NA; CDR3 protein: CASSLASGGAEFF; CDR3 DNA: TGCGCCAGCAGCTTGGCTAGCGGGGGGGCGGAGTTCTTC
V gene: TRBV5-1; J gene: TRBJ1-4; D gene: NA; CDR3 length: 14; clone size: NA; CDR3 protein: CASRRQVNNEKLFF; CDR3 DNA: TGCGCCAGCAGGCGACAGGTGAATAATGAAAAACTGTTTTTT
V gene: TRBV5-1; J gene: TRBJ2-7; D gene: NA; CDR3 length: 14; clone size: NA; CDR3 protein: CASSLGQSSYEQYF; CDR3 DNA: TGCGCCAGCAGCTTGGGACAGTCCTCCTACGAGCAGTACTTC
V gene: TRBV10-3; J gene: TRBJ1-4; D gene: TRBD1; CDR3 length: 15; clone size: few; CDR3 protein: CATKGQGAINEKLFF; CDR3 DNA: TGTGCCACTAAGGGGCAGGGGGCGATTAATGAAAAACTGTTTTTT
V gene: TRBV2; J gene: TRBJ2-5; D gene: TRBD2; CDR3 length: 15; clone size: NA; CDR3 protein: CASSEERGPGETQYF; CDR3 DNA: TGTGCCAGCAGTGAAGAGCGGGGCCCAGGGGAGACCCAGTACTTC
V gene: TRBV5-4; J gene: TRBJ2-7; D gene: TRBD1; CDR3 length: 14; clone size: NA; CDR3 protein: CASSLWDRGYEQYF; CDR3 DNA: TGTGCCAGCAGCTTGTGGGACAGGGGGTACGAGCAGTACTTC
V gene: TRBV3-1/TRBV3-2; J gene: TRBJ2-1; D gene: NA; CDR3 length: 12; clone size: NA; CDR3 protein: CASSLERFEQFF; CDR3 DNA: TGTGCCAGCAGCCTCGAACGTTTCGAGCAGTTCTTC
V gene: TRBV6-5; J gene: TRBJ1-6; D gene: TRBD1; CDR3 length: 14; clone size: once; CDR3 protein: CASRLDRGNSPLHF; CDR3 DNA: TGTGCCAGCAGACTCGACAGGGGTAATTCACCCCTCCACTTT
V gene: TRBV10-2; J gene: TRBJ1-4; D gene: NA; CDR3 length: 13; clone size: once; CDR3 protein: CASSEPGNEKLFF; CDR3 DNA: TGCGCCAGCAGTGAGCCGGGCAATGAAAAACTGTTTTTT
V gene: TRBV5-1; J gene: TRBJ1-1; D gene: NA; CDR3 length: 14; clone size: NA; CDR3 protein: CASSFTSPSSEAFF; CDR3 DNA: TGCGCCAGCAGCTTCACCTCTCCGTCTTCTGAAGCTTTCTTT
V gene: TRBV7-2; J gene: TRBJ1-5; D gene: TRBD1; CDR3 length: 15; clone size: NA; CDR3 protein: CASSPTGTSGQPQHF; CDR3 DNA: TGTGCCAGCAGCCCGACAGGGACATCGGGACAGCCCCAGCATTTT
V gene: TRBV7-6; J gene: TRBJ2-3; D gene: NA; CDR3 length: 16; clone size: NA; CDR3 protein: CASSLSSLQGSDTQYF; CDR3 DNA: TGTGCCAGCAGCCTCTCCAGCTTACAGGGCTCAGATACGCAGTATTTT
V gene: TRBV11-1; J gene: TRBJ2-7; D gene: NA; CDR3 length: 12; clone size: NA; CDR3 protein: CASSLSGPEQYF; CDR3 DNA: TGTGCCAGCAGCTTATCAGGGCCTGAGCAGTACTTC
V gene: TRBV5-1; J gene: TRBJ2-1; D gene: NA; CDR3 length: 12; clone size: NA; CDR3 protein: CASSVSYNEQFF; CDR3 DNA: TGCGCCAGCAGCGTATCATACAATGAGCAGTTCTTC
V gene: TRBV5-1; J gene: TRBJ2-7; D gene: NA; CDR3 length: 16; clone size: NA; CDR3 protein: CASSLAIGASTYEQYF; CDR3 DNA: TGCGCCAGCAGCTTGGCCATCGGGGCTAGCACCTACGAGCAGTACTTC
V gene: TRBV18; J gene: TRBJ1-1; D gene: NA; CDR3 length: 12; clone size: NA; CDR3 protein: CASSPRTAEAFF; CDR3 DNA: TGTGCCAGCTCACCACGGACAGCTGAAGCTTTCTTT